This T cell receptor (beta chain) comes out of a study of cytotoxic CD8 clonotypes in ibrutinib-treated CLL. Notes on the study in general: While tracking circulating CD8+ T-cell counts, baseline clonality exceeded that of age-matched healthy donors.

Trimming cost V 0 bases and J 2 bases, with 8 bases left between them. Germline loops: CDR1 SGHNT, CDR2 YYREEE (reference sequence). CDR3 size: 15 residues. With regard to this clone: Its specificity is unknown.

Data came from immunoSEQ multiplex PCR; TCRdb stores just in-frame clones and leaves some out. The repertoire includes just over 45,000 clones, roughly 76% of them detected once, and about 13% sits in the top ten. The starting material was PBMCs, obtained after 12 months of ibrutinib treatment. The chain recombines TRBV5-4 with TRBJ2-2; maybe TRBD1 (5 bases). The sequence came from a human donor with chronic lymphocytic leukemia. Here the CDR3 reads CASSLDRTNTGELFF. The CDR3 DNA reads as TGTGCCAGCAGCTTGGACAGGACCAACACCGGGGAGCTGTTTTTT.